These 26 T cell receptor beta chains were sequenced from one sample in a study of T cell responses to AZD1222 COVID-19 vaccine (dated by TCRdb to 2020 to 2022). Library creation used the immunoSEQ multiplex PCR assay. The source is immuneACCESS, and TCRdb retained only in-frame sequences with V and J called. Part of the clones is not carried over; for the studies checked, unresolved V genes explain less than half of this, and the remainder is unexplained. This sample has about 85,000 clones in its table, and 86% of those were observed once. The leading ten clones occupy approximately 7% of the sample. The time point label on this specimen signifies: baseline before first vaccination. This specimen was peripheral blood, taken on day 0 of AZD1222 vaccination. These receptors all stem from an adult in good health.

The V and J genes are TRBV5-1 and TRBJ1-1; no firm D call. This CDR3 is built from 11 residues. V lost 4 bases and J lost 10, with 11 bases in between. Germline loops: CDR1 SGHRS, CDR2 YFSETQ. The DNA of the CDR3 is TGCGCCAGCAGCCCTGTCCCCGGAGCTTTCTTT. It translates to CASSPVPGAFF. Full variable domain (missing parts from reference TRBV5-1 and TRBJ1-1): KAGVTQTPRYLIKTRGQQVTLSCSPISGHRSVSWYQQTPGQGLQFLFEYFSETQRNKGNFPGRFSGRQFSNSRSEMNVSTLELGDSALYLCASSPVPGAFFGQGTRLTVV.

This chain connects TRBV7-3 to TRBJ2-7; no reliable D call. From germline, CDR1 is SGHTA and CDR2 FQGTGA. V lost 0 bases to trimming and J lost 5 bases, with 8 bases between them. This CDR3 comprises 13 residues. CDR3 DNA: TGTGCCAGCAGCTTAACGGCCAGCCACGAGCAGTACTTC. Its translation: CASSLTASHEQYF.

V and J are TRBV23-1 and TRBJ1-4; TRBD1 matches 11 bases. TRBV23-1 is reported as an ORF; its role is uncertain. This CDR3 has 15 amino acids. V dropped 4 bases and J dropped 8; count of bases not matched to a gene: 6. As DNA, the CDR3 is TGCGCCAGCAGTCCCGGACAGGGGGCAGGCGAAAAACTGTTTTTT. It encodes CASSPGQGAGEKLFF.

This sequence joins TRBV18 and TRBJ2-7; 9 bases map to TRBD1. Germline assignment: CDR1 KGHSH and CDR2 LQKENI. J gave up 6 bases and V 0 bases, and 3 bases lay outside the gene matches. The CDR3 contains 14 residues. In DNA, the CDR3 is TGTGCCAGCTCACCACCCGGACAGGGGCGCGAGCAGTACTTC. Its translation is CASSPPGQGREQYF.

This clone came up a few times. This sequence joins TRBV21-1 and TRBJ1-5; TRBD1 is the table's D call and was not checked against the DNA. TRBV21-1 is noted as a pseudogene. The CDR3 consists of 16 residues. The CDR3 DNA follows: TGTGCCAGCAGCAAAGGTGTCGGGGACAGCGATCAGCCCCAGCATTTT. As protein: CASSKGVGDSDQPQHF.

The chain links TRBV6-5 to TRBJ2-1; 8 positions agree with TRBD2. After removal of 6 bases from V and 0 bases from J, the junction contained 4 bases not matched to a gene. CDR3 size: 15 residues. Per the germline V gene, CDR1 is MNHEY and CDR2 is SVGAGI. Written as DNA, the CDR3 is TGTGCCAGCAGCGTAGCGGGGAGCTCCTACAATGAGCAGTTCTTC. Translated: CASSVAGSSYNEQFF.

There are a few counts of this clone. The chain joins TRBV6-5 to TRBJ1-6; 7 positions match TRBD1. Trimming cost V 0 bases and J 10 bases; bases outside gene matches: 6. CDR3 length equals 15 residues. Germline CDR1 reads MNHEY; CDR2 reads SVGAGI. CDR3 region: CASSYSYRGESPLHF. CDR3 DNA sequence: TGTGCCAGCAGTTACTCCTACAGGGGAGAATCACCCCTCCACTTT.

The CDR3 loop is CATSSFEGAGELFF. CDR3 DNA: TGTGCCACCAGTAGTTTCGAGGGCGCCGGGGAGCTGTTTTTT. The chain has TRBV24-1 and TRBJ2-2; tentatively, D is TRBD2 (5 bases). The germline V and J ends were trimmed by 6 bases and 6 bases, with 13 bases remaining between them. Germline CDR1 and CDR2: KGHDR and SFDVKD. This CDR3 has 14 residues.

V gene TRBV29-1 combines with J gene TRBJ1-1; weak D call: TRBD1 (5 bases). CDR3 length: 15 residues. Germline V gene sequence: CDR1 SQVTM, CDR2 ANQGSEA. Trimming removed 5 bases from V and 1 base from J, with 17 bases in between. CDR3 DNA: TGCAGCGTTTCTTATCTCAGGGAGAAGAACACTGAAGCTTTCTTT. Protein: CSVSYLREKNTEAFF. The entire variable domain, with the rest obtained from reference TRBV29-1 and TRBJ1-1, is as follows: SAVISQKPSRDICQRGTSLTIQCQVDSQVTMMFWYRQQPGQSLTLIATANQGSEATYESGFVIDKFPISRPNLTFSTLTVSNMSPEDSSIYLCSVSYLREKNTEAFFGQGTRLTVV.

This rearrangement joins TRBV3-1 (or the pseudogene TRBV3-2) to TRBJ2-1; 7 bases agree with TRBD1. J lost 4 bases, V lost 3 bases, and 12 bases had no gene match. Germline loops: CDR1 LGHDT, CDR2 YNNKEL (reference sequence). This CDR3 is 17 amino acids long. CDR3 sequence (DNA): TGTGCCAGCAGCCATCGGACAGGTGTTTCGGTATACAATGAGCAGTTCTTC. Amino acids: CASSHRTGVSVYNEQFF.

This clone showed up just once. The chain couples TRBV6-5 to TRBJ1-2; D is unclear. V was clipped by 0 bases and J by 4 bases, with 9 bases between them. The CDR3 runs to 14 residues. Per germline, CDR1 MNHEY and CDR2 SVGAGI. In DNA, the CDR3 is TGTGCCAGCAGTTACTCCAACGGCCCCTATGGCTACACCTTC. Residues: CASSYSNGPYGYTF.

The genes are TRBV5-5 and TRBJ1-2; 10 bases are a match to TRBD1. This CDR3 contains 15 residues. Germline assignment: CDR1 SGHKS and CDR2 YYEKEE (reference sequence). The ends lost 3 bases at V and 8 bases at J; junction bases unmatched: 10. This CDR3 is CASSWGQGTSEGYTF. DNA of the CDR3: TGTGCCAGCAGCTGGGGACAGGGGACTTCCGAAGGCTACACCTTC.

The V gene is TRBV19, the J gene TRBJ1-1; D perhaps matches TRBD1 (6 bases). Germline V CDR1 and CDR2: LNHDA, SQIVND (reference sequence). V lost 6 bases, J lost 3 bases, and 14 bases lay in between. The CDR3 totals 14 residues. CDR3 coding DNA: TGTGCCAGTAGCCTCCGGGGACATTACACTGAAGCTTTCTTT. It codes for CASSLRGHYTEAFF.

The genes are TRBV4-2 and TRBJ2-2; 9 bases match TRBD1. This CDR3 comprises 17 residues. CDR1 and CDR2 (germline): LGHNA, YNFKEQ. Germline trimming cut 2 bases from V and 4 bases from J; bases unmatched to any gene: 8. The DNA for the CDR3 is TGTGCCAGCAGCCAACCAGGGACAGGGAGTTCCACCGGGGAGCTGTTTTTT. It encodes CASSQPGTGSSTGELFF.

The table lists this clone with a few counts. CDR3 protein: CASSPAGPPYEQYF. CDR3 DNA: TGTGCCAGCTCACCGGCGGGGCCTCCCTACGAGCAGTACTTC. The chain is built from TRBV18 and TRBJ2-7, with D perhaps matching TRBD2 (6 bases). The CDR3 totals 14 residues. V dropped 3 bases and J dropped 2 bases, with 11 bases sitting between them. CDR1 and CDR2 from the germline V gene are KGHSH and LQKENI.

This clone was seen only once. This chain links TRBV7-2 with TRBJ1-1; possible D gene TRBD1, 5 bases. CDR3 length: 15 amino acids. V gave up 6 bases and J gave up 2 bases, with 16 bases separating them. Germline V gives CDR1 SGHTA, CDR2 FQGNSA. The CDR3 sequence: CASSLLVWGNTEAFF. The CDR3 nucleotides are TGTGCCAGCAGTCTCCTGGTTTGGGGCAACACTGAAGCTTTCTTT.

This clone was counted once. The chain carries TRBV3-1 (or the pseudogene TRBV3-2) and TRBJ2-2; a weak D match, TRBD1 (5 bases). The V and J ends lost 2 bases and 4 bases respectively, with 5 bases between them. The germline CDR1 and CDR2 sequences are LGHDT and YNNKEL (reference sequence). The CDR3 is 13 residues long. CDR3 region: CASSQRGTGELFF. For the CDR3, the DNA is TGTGCCAGCAGCCAAAGGGGCACCGGGGAGCTGTTTTTT.

The chain joins TRBV19 to TRBJ2-7, with 9 positions matching TRBD2. The ends lost 1 base at V and 1 base at J; junction bases unmatched: 2. The CDR3 extends over 15 amino acids. Germline V CDR1 and CDR2: LNHDA, SQIVND (reference sequence). The CDR3: CASSIASGESYEQYF. The CDR3 coding sequence is TGTGCCAGTAGTATAGCTAGCGGGGAGTCCTACGAGCAGTACTTC.

This chain links TRBV5-1 with TRBJ2-2; tentative D call: TRBD2 (6 bases). The V end lost 1 base, the J end lost 1 base, and 8 bases lay between the germline ends. The CDR3 runs to 15 residues. CDR1 is SGHRS and CDR2 is YFSETQ in the germline V gene. The CDR3 sequence is CASSLFGGNTGELFF. CDR3 nucleotide sequence: TGCGCCAGCAGCTTGTTCGGGGGGAACACCGGGGAGCTGTTTTTT. The whole variable domain, remainder taken from reference TRBV5-1 and TRBJ2-2, is KAGVTQTPRYLIKTRGQQVTLSCSPISGHRSVSWYQQTPGQGLQFLFEYFSETQRNKGNFPGRFSGRQFSNSRSEMNVSTLELGDSALYLCASSLFGGNTGELFFGEGSRLTVL.

The rearrangement links TRBV19 to TRBJ1-1; D gene unclear. The CDR3 has 13 amino acids. Per germline, CDR1 LNHDA and CDR2 SQIVND (reference sequence). Trimming stripped 5 bases from V and 4 bases from J, with 11 bases between. CDR3 protein: CASSDSWSTEAFF. As DNA, the CDR3 is TGTGCCAGTAGTGACTCTTGGAGCACTGAAGCTTTCTTT.

J is TRBJ1-1 and V is TRBV18; perhaps TRBD1 as D (6 bases). This CDR3 region has 15 residues. CDR1 and CDR2 from the germline V gene are KGHSH and LQKENI. V dropped 6 bases and J dropped 2 bases, with 16 bases sitting between them. The CDR3 is CASSQASGANTEAFF. The CDR3 region has the DNA TGTGCCAGCTCCCAAGCGTCGGGGGCCAACACTGAAGCTTTCTTT.

This clone was counted a single time. CDR3 nucleotides: TGTGCCATCAGTGAATCAGGAGACAATGAAAAACTGTTTTTT. Its translation is CAISESGDNEKLFF. The chain is built from TRBV10-3 and TRBJ1-4; no firm D call. This CDR3 has 14 amino acids. The V gene lost 3 bases and the J gene lost 5 bases, with 10 bases spanning the gap. CDR1 is ENHRY and CDR2 is SYGVKD in the germline V gene.

The gene calls are TRBV10-3 and TRBJ2-2; the D gene is possibly TRBD2 (5 bases). The CDR3 contains 15 residues. In germline, CDR1 is ENHRY, CDR2 SYGVKD. Deletions cut 3 bases from V and 4 bases from J, with 12 bases between. The chain's CDR3 is CAISDSAGFTGELFF. The CDR3 DNA follows: TGTGCCATCAGTGATTCTGCGGGCTTCACCGGGGAGCTGTTTTTT.

This chain links TRBV15 with TRBJ2-2; 10 nucleotides match TRBD1. V shed 3 bases, J shed 6 bases, and the junction held 7 bases outside the gene matches. Germline loops: CDR1 LNHNV, CDR2 YYDKDF (reference sequence). This CDR3 spans 16 amino acids. The CDR3: CATSRQRGQGAGELFF. The CDR3 nucleotides read TGTGCCACCAGCAGGCAGAGAGGACAGGGGGCCGGGGAGCTGTTTTTT.

In this sample, this clone turned up a few times. The V gene is TRBV28, the J gene TRBJ2-7; TRBD1 or TRBD2 may be the D gene (5 bases each). Trimming pared 7 bases from V and 5 bases from J, leaving 15 bases between. The CDR3 extends over 13 amino acids. CDR1 MDHEN and CDR2 SYDVKM come from the germline V gene. The CDR3 region is CASTSGLTNEQYF. In nucleotides, the CDR3 is TGTGCCAGCACCTCGGGGCTAACTAACGAGCAGTACTTC.

The chain joins TRBV28 to TRBJ1-2; 9 bases align to TRBD1. The CDR3 totals 15 residues. Germline trimming cut 6 bases from V and 1 base from J; bases unmatched to any gene: 6. In germline, CDR1 is MDHEN, CDR2 SYDVKM. CDR3 bases: TGTGCCAGCAGGGCGACAGGGGGAGTTAACTATGGCTACACCTTC. Amino acid sequence: CASRATGGVNYGYTF.